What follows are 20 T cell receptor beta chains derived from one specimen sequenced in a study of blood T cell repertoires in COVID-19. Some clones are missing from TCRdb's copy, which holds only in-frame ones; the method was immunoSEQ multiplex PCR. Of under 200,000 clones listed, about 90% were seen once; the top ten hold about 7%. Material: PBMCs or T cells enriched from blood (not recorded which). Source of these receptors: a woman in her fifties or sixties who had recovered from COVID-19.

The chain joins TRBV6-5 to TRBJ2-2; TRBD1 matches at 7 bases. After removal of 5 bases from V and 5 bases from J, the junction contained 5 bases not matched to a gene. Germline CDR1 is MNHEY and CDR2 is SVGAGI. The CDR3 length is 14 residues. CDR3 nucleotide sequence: TGTGCCAGCAGTCCTGACAGGGTGACCGGGGAGCTGTTTTTT. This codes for CASSPDRVTGELFF.

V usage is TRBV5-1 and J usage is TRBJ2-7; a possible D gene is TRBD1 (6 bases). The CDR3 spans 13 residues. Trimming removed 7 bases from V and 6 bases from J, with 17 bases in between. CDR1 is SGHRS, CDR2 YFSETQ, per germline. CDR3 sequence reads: CASLDSWTREQYF. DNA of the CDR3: TGCGCCAGCTTGGACAGCTGGACTCGCGAGCAGTACTTC.

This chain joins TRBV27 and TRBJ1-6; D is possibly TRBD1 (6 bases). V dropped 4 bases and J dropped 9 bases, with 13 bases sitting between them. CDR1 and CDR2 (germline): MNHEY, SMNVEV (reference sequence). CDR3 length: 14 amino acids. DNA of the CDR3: TGTGCCAGCAGTTCCCAGGGGAGTACTTCACCCCTCCACTTT. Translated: CASSSQGSTSPLHF.

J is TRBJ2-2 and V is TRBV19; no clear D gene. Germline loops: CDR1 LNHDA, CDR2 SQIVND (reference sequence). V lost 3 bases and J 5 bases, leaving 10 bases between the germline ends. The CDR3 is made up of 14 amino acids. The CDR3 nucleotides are TGTGCCAGTAGTATCAGATCCCAGACCGGGGAGCTGTTTTTT. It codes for CASSIRSQTGELFF.

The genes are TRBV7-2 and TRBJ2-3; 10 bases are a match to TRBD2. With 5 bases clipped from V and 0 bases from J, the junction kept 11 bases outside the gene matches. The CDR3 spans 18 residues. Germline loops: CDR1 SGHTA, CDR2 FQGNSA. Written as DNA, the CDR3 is TGTGCCAGCAGCCCTCAACTAGCGGGATTGGCTAGCACAGATACGCAGTATTTT. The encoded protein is CASSPQLAGLASTDTQYF.

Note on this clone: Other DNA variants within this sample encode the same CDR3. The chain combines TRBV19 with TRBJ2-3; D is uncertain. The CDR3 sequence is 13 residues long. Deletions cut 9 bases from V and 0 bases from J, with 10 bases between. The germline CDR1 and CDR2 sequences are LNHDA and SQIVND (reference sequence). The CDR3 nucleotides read TGTGCCAGCCGAGTTGCTAGCACAGATACGCAGTATTTT. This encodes CASRVASTDTQYF.

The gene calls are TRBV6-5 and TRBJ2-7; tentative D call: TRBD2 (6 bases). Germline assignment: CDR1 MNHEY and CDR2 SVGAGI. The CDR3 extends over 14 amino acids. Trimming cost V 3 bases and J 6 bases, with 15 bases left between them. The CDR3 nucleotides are TGTGCCAGCAGTTATACTAGGGACTCAGGCGAGCAGTACTTC. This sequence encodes CASSYTRDSGEQYF.

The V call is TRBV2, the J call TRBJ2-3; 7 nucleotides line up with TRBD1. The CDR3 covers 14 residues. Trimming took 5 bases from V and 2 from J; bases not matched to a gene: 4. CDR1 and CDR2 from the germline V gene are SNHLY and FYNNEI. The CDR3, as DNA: TGTGCCAGCAGTCTCAGGGGGTTCACAGATACGCAGTATTTT. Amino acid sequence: CASSLRGFTDTQYF.

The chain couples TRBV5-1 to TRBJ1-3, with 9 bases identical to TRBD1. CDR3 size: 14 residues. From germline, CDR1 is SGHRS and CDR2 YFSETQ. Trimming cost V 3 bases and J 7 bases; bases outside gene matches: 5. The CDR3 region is CASSSDGQGNTIYF. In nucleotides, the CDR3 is TGCGCCAGCAGCTCGGATGGACAGGGGAACACCATATATTTT.

DNA of the CDR3: TGTGCCAGCAGCTTATCTGATAGCGCAGATACGCAGTATTTT. Amino acid sequence: CASSLSDSADTQYF. The J gene is TRBJ2-3, the V gene TRBV7-9; weak D call: TRBD2 (5 bases). Trimming shortened V by 2 bases and J by 4 bases, and 10 bases separated the two germline ends. Germline values: CDR1 SEHNR, CDR2 FQNEAQ (reference sequence). The CDR3 runs to 14 residues.

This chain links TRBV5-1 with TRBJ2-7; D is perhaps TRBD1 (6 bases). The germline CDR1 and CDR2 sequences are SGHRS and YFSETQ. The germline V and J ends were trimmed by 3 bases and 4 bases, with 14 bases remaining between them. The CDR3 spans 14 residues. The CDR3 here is CASSSQGSVYEQYF. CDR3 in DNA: TGCGCCAGCAGCTCACAGGGATCGGTATACGAGCAGTACTTC. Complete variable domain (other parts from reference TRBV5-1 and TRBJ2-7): KAGVTQTPRYLIKTRGQQVTLSCSPISGHRSVSWYQQTPGQGLQFLFEYFSETQRNKGNFPGRFSGRQFSNSRSEMNVSTLELGDSALYLCASSSQGSVYEQYFGPGTRLTVT.

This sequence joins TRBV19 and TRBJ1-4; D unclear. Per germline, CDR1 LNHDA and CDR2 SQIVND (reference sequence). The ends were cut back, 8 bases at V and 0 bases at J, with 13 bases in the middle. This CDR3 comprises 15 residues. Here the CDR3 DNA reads TGTGCCAGTCCGGAGTGCAACGCAACTAATGAAAAACTGTTTTTT. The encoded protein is CASPECNATNEKLFF.

DNA for the CDR3: TGTGCCAGCAGAAGGGACAGGGCTATCAAAGAGACCCAGTACTTC. Translating gives CASRRDRAIKETQYF. The chain combines TRBV6-5 with TRBJ2-5; 9 bases are shared with TRBD1. Trimming removed 6 bases from V and 3 bases from J; junction bases left unmatched: 8. Germline CDR1 reads MNHEY; CDR2 reads SVGAGI. The CDR3 spans 15 residues.

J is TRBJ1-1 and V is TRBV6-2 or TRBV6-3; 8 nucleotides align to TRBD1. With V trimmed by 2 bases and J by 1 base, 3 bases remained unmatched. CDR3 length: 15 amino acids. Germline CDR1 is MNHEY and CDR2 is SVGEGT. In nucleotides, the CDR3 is TGTGCCAGCAGTTACGTCGGACAGGGGAACACTGAAGCTTTCTTT. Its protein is CASSYVGQGNTEAFF.

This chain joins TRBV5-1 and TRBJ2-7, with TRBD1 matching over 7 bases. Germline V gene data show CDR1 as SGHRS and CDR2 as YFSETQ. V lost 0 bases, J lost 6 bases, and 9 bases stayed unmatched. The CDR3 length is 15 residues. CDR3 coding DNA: TGCGCCAGCAGCTTGGGTGAGACAGGGTTTGGCGAGCAGTACTTC. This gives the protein CASSLGETGFGEQYF.

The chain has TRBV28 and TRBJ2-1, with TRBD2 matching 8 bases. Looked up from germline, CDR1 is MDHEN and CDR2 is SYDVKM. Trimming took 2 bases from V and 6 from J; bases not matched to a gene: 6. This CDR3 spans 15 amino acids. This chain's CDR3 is CASSLTGLGLNEQFF. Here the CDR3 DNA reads TGTGCCAGCAGTTTAACGGGACTAGGTCTCAATGAGCAGTTCTTC. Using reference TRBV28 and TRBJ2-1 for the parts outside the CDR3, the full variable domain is DVKVTQSSRYLVKRTGEKVFLECVQDMDHENMFWYRQDPGLGLRLIYFSYDVKMKEKGDIPEGYSVSREKKERFSLILESASTNQTSMYLCASSLTGLGLNEQFFGPGTRLTVL.

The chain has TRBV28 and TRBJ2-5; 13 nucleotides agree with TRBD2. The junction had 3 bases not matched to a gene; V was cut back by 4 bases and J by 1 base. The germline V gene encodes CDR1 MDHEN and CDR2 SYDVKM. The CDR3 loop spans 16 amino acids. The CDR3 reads CASSSRTSGGQETQYF. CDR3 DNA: TGTGCCAGCAGTTCCCGGACTAGCGGGGGCCAAGAGACCCAGTACTTC.

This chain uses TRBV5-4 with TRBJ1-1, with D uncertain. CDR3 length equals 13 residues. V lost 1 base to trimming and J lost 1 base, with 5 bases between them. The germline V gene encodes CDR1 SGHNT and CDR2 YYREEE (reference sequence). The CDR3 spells CASSLLQNTEAFF. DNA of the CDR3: TGTGCCAGCAGCTTGTTACAGAACACTGAAGCTTTCTTT. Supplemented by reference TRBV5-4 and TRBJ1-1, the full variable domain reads ETGVTQSPTHLIKTRGQQVTLRCSSQSGHNTVSWYQQALGQGPQFIFQYYREEENGRGNFPPRFSGLQFPNYSSELNVNALELDDSALYLCASSLLQNTEAFFGQGTRLTVV.

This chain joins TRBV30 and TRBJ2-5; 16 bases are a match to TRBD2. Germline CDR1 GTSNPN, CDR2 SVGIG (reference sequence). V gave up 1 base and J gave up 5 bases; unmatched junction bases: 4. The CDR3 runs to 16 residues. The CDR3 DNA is TGTGCCTGGAGTGCCGGGACTAGCGGGAGGGCGGAGACCCAGTACTTC. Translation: CAWSAGTSGRAETQYF.

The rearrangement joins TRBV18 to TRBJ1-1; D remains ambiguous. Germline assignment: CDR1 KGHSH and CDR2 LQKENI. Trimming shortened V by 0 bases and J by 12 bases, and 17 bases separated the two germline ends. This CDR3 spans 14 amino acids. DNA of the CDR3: TGTGCCAGCTCACCACCCCTCCGGGGTCCGGATACTTTCTTT. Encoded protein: CASSPPLRGPDTFF.